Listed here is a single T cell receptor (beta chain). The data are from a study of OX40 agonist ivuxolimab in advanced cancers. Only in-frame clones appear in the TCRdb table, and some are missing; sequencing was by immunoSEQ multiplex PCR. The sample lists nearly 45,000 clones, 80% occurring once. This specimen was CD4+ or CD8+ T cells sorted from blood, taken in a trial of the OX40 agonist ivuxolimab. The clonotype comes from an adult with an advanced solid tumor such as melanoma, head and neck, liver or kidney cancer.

CDR3 region: CASSLLRAGSGNTIYF. CDR3 DNA: TGTGCCAGCAGCTTACTACGGGCGGGCTCTGGAAACACCATATATTTT. The chain combines TRBV11-2 with TRBJ1-3; D remains ambiguous. From germline, CDR1 is SGHAT and CDR2 FQNNGV. Trimming stripped 2 bases from V and 0 bases from J, with 11 bases between. This CDR3 is 16 amino acids long.